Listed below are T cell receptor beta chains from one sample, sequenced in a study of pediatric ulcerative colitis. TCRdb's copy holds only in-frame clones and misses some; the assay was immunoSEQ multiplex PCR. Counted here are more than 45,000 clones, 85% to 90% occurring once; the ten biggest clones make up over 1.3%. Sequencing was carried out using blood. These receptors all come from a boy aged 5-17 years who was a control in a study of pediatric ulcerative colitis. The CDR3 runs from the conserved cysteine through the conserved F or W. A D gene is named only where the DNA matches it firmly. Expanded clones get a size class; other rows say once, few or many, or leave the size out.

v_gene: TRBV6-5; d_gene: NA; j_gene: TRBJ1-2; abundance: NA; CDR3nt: TGTGCCAGCAGTTACTCGACGGGGGACTATGGCTACACCTTC; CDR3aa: CASSYSTGDYGYTF
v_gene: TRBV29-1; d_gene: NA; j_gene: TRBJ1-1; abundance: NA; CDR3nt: TGCAGCATCCCGGGGGCAGGGAACACTGAAGCTTTCTTT; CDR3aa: CSIPGAGNTEAFF
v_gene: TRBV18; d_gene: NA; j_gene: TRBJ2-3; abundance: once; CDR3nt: TGTGCCAGCTCACCTGACCGTCCTATACAAGATACGCAGTATTTT; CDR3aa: CASSPDRPIQDTQYF
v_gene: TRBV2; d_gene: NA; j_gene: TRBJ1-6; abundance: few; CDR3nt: TGTGCCAGCAGTGCGACAGGAATCAGGACGTTTTCACCCCTCCACTTT; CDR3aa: CASSATGIRTFSPLHF
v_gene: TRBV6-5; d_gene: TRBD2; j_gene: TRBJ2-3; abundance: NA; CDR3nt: TGTGCCAGCATAACTAGCGGCACAGATACGCAGTATTTT; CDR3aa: CASITSGTDTQYF
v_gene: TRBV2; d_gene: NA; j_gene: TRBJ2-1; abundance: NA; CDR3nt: TGTGCCAGCAGTGAATGGACAGCCCAGAATGAGCAGTTCTTC; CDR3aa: CASSEWTAQNEQFF
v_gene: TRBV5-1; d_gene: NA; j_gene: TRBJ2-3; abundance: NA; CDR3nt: TGCGCCAGCACCCGATCCAGGCTAGGCACAGATACGCAGTATTTT; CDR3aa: CASTRSRLGTDTQYF
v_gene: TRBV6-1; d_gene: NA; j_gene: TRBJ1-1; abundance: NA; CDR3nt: TGTGCCAGCAGTGAAGGGCAGATGGATGAAGCTTTCTTT; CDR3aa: CASSEGQMDEAFF
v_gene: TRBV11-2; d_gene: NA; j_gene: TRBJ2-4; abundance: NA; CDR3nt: TGTGCCAGCAGCTTTGGGTTGGGGATTCAGGATATTCAGTACTTC; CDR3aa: CASSFGLGIQDIQYF
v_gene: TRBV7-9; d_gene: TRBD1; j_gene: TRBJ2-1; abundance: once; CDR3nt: TGTGCCAGCAGCTTAGAGGGACCGGACAGGCGCTACAATGAGCAGTTCTTC; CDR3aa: CASSLEGPDRRYNEQFF
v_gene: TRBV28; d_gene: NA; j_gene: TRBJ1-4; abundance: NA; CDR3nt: TGTGCCAGCAGTTTTTCCTTGGGGCGAACTCCGAGCGGCAGCGAAAAACTGTTTTTT; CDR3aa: CASSFSLGRTPSGSEKLFF
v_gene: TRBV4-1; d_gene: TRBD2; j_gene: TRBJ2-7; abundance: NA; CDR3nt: TGCGCCAGCAGCCAATTACGCGGGACTATCTACGAGCAGTACTTC; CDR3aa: CASSQLRGTIYEQYF
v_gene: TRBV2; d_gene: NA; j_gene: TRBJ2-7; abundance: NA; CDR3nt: TGTGCCAGCAGTGGTAACAGGGATGCCTACGAGCAGTACTTC; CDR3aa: CASSGNRDAYEQYF
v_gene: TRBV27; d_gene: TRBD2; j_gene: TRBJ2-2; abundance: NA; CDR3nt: TGTGCCAGCAGTCCCCGGGGGGCCGGGGAGCTGTTTTTT; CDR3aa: CASSPRGAGELFF
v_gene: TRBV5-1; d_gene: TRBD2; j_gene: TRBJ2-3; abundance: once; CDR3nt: TGCGCCAGCAGCGTACTAGCGGGAGTAGAAGATACGCAGTATTTT; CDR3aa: CASSVLAGVEDTQYF
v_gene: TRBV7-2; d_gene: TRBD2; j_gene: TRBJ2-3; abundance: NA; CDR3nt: TGTGCCAGCAGCTCGGGACTAGCGGGAGGCACAGATACGCAGTATTTT; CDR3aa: CASSSGLAGGTDTQYF
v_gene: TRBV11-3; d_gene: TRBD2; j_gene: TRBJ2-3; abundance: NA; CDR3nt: TGTGCCAGCAGCTTAGGCCTAGCGGGAGTTACCACAGATACGCAGTATTTT; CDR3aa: CASSLGLAGVTTDTQYF
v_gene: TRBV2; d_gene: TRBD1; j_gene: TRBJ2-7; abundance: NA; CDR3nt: TGTGCCAGCAGGGGGACAGCGTACGAGCAGTACTTC; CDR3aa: CASRGTAYEQYF
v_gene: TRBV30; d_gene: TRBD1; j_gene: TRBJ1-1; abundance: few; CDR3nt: TGTGCCTGGAGTAGGCAGGGGGCTGGGATGAACACTGAAGCTTTCTTT; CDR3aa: CAWSRQGAGMNTEAFF
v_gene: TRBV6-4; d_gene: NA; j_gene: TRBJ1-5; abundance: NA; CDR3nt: TGTGCCAGCGCCTCGTGGGAATTGGGCAATCAGCCCCAGCATTTT; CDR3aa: CASASWELGNQPQHF
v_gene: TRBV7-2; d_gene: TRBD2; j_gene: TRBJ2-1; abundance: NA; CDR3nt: TGTGCCAGCAGCCCCGACCCAGGGACTAGCGTAATCAATGAGCAGTTCTTC; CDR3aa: CASSPDPGTSVINEQFF
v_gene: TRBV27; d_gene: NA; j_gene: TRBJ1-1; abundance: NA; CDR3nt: TGTGCCAGCAGCCCCCTCGGGGGAAGAATGAACACTGAAGCTTTCTTT; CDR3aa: CASSPLGGRMNTEAFF
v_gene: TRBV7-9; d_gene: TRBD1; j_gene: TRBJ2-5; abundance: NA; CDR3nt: TGTGCCAGCAGCTCCCGGACAGGCATACAAGAGACCCAGTACTTC; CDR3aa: CASSSRTGIQETQYF
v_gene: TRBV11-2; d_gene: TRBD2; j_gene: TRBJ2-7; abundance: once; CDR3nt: TGTGCCAGCAGCTTGGGCCGGGGACTAGCGGATCCGAACTACGAGCAGTACTTC; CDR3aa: CASSLGRGLADPNYEQYF
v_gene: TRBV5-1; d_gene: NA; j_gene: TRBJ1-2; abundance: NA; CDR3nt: TGCGCCAGCAGCTTGGAGGCAGGGAACTATGGCTACACCTTC; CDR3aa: CASSLEAGNYGYTF
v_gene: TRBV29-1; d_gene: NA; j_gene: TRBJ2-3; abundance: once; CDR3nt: TGCAGCGTTGAAGATTGGAGAGACAGCACAGATACGCAGTATTTT; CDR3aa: CSVEDWRDSTDTQYF
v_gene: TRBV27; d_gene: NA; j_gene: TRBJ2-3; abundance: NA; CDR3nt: TGTGCCAGCAGTTTATTTGAGTACGGCACAGATACGCAGTATTTT; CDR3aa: CASSLFEYGTDTQYF
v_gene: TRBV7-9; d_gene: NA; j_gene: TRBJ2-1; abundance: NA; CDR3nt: TGTGCCAGCAGCTTAGGTCAGGGAGACCCAATTGAGCAGTTCTTC; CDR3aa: CASSLGQGDPIEQFF
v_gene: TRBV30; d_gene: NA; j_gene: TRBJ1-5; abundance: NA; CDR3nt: TGTGCCTGGAGTGTACCGGGGCAGCCCCAGCATTTT; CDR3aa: CAWSVPGQPQHF
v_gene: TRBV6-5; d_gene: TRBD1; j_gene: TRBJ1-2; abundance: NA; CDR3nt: TGTGCCAGCAGTCAGGGACAGGGCATCCTCTATGGCTACACCTTC; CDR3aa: CASSQGQGILYGYTF
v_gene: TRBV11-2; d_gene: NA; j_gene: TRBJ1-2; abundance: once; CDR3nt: TGTGCCAGCAGCTTAGCCGGCAACTATGGCTACACCTTC; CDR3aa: CASSLAGNYGYTF
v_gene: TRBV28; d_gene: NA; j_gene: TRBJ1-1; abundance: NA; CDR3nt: TGTGCCAGCAGTGAAAACAGGGTAGGGGACACTGAAGCTTTCTTT; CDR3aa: CASSENRVGDTEAFF
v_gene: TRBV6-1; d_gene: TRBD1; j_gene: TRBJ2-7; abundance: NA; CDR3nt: TGTGCCAGCAGTGAAGGGGACAGCTCCTACGAGCAGTACTTC; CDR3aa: CASSEGDSSYEQYF
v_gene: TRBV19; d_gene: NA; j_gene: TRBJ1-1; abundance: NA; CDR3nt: TGTGCCAGTAGCCCGGGGCTTGAAGCTTTCTTT; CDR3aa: CASSPGLEAFF
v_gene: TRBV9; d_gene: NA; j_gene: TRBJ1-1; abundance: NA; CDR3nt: TGTGCCAGCAGCATCGACAGCTTCCCGGGCACTGAAGCTTTCTTT; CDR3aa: CASSIDSFPGTEAFF
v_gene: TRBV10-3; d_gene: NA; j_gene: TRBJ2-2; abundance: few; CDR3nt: TGTGCCATCAGTGTCGGGGGATGGAGCGGGGAGCTGTTTTTT; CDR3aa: CAISVGGWSGELFF
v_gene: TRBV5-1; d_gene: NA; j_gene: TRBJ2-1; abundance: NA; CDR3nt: TGCGCCAGCAGCTTAGAGCCTTCATACAATGAGCAGTTCTTC; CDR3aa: CASSLEPSYNEQFF
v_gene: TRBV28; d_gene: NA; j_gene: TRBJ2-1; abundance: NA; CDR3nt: NA; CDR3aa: CASSSSAGFDRPRTNEQFF
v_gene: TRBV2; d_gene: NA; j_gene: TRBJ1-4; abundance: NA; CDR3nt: TGTGCCAGCAGCGCGGGGCGCGGTAATGAAAAACTGTTTTTT; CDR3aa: CASSAGRGNEKLFF
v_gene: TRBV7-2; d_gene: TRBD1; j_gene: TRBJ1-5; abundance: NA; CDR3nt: TGTGCCAGCAGCCGGGACAGGGGGCAGGGCAATCAGCCCCAGCATTTT; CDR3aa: CASSRDRGQGNQPQHF
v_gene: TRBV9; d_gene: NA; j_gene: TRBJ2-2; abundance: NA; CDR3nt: TGTGCCAGCAGCACCACCGGGGAGCTGTTTTTT; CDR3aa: CASSTTGELFF
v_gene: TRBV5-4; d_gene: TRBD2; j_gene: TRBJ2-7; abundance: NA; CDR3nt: TGTGCCAGCAGCTTACTAGCGGGAGGGCCATACGAGCAGTACTTC; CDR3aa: CASSLLAGGPYEQYF
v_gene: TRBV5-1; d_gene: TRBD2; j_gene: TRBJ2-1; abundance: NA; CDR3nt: TGCGCCAGCAGCTTGGTAGGGGACTACTCCTACAATGAGCAGTTCTTC; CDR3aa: CASSLVGDYSYNEQFF
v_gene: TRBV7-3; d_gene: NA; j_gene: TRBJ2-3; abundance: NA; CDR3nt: TGTGCCAGCAGCCCCCCGGGGACCACAGATACGCAGTATTTT; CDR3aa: CASSPPGTTDTQYF
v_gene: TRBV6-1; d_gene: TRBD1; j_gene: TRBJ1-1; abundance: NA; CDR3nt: TGTGCCAGCAGTGAATGGGGACAGGTTCACAAAGCTTTCTTT; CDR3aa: CASSEWGQVHKAFF
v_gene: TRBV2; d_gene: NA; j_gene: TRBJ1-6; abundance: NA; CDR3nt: TGTGCCAGCAGTGAATTGGACACCAATTCACCCCTCCACTTT; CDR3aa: CASSELDTNSPLHF
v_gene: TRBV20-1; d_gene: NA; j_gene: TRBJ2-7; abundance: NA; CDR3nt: TGCAGTGCTACACCAGTTGGGGAGCAGTACTTC; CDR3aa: CSATPVGEQYF
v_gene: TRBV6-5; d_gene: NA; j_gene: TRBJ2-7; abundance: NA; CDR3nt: TGTGCCAGCAGTTACAGGGTTGGAAACCCATTACAGCAGTACTTC; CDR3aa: CASSYRVGNPLQQYF
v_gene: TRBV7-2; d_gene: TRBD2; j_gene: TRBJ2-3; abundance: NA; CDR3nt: TGTGCCAGCAGCTTCCGACTAGCGGGGGAGACAGATACGCAGTATTTT; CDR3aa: CASSFRLAGETDTQYF
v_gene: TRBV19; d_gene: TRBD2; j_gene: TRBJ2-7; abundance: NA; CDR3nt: TGTGCCAGTAGTAGGACCGGGACTAGCGGGGCCTACGAGCAGTACTTC; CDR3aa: CASSRTGTSGAYEQYF
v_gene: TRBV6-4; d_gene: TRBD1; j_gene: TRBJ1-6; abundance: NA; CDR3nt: TGTGCCAGCAGAGAGGGGCCCCTCAGGGGGCGGTACTCCTATAATTCACCCCTCCACTTT; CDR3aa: CASREGPLRGRYSYNSPLHF
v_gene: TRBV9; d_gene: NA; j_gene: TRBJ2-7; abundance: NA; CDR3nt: TGTGCCAGCAGCGGCAGTAGAACAACCTACGACGAGCAGTACTTC; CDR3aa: CASSGSRTTYDEQYF
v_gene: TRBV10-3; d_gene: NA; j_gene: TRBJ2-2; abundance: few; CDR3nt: TGTGCCATCAGTGAGTCCGTGCACACCGGGGAGCTGTTTTTT; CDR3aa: CAISESVHTGELFF
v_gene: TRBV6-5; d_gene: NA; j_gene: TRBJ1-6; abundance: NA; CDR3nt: TGTGCCAGCAGCCCAGGACAGCCGGATTCACCCCTCCACTTT; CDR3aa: CASSPGQPDSPLHF
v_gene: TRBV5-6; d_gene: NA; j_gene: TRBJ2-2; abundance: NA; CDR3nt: TGTGCCAGCAGCTTGTTAGTCAGGGCAATCACCGGGGAGCTGTTTTTT; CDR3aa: CASSLLVRAITGELFF
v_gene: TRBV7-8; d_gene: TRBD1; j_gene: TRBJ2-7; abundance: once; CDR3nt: TGTGCCAGCAGACCGGGACAGAAAACAGGACCTGCCTACGAGCAGTACTTC; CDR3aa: CASRPGQKTGPAYEQYF
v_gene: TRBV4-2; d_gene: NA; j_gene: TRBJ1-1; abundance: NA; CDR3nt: TGTGCCAGCAGCCCGACGTGGGACACTGAAGCTTTCTTT; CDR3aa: CASSPTWDTEAFF
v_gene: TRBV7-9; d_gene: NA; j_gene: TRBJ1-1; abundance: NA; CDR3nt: TGTGCCAGCAGGTCCCTCGGGATGAACACTGAAGCTTTCTTT; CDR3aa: CASRSLGMNTEAFF